These 21 T cell receptor beta chains share one sample of origin, sequenced in a study of shared clonotypes between healthy human individuals. Naive CD8 cells, CD45RO-negative and positively selected for CCR7, excluded terminally differentiated effector memory CD45RA+ cells. The data were produced by immunoSEQ multiplex PCR, yet TCRdb's version contains in-frame clones alone and is incomplete. The table records more than 600,000 clones, 92% of them present only once. Specimen: naive CD8+ T cells sorted from blood. The receptor set was obtained from a man in his thirties or forties in good health.

This rearrangement joins TRBV19 to TRBJ2-1, with 11 bases matching TRBD2. CDR1 and CDR2 from the germline V gene are LNHDA and SQIVND (reference sequence). The CDR3 is made up of 17 amino acids. Trimming took 0 bases from V and 3 from J; bases not matched to a gene: 4. CDR3 DNA sequence: TGTGCCAGTAGTATAGATCTAGCGGGAGGACACTACAATGAGCAGTTCTTC. This codes for CASSIDLAGGHYNEQFF. The full variable domain, in which reference TRBV19 and TRBJ2-1 provide the parts outside the CDR3, is DGGITQSPKYLFRKEGQNVTLSCEQNLNHDAMYWYRQDPGQGLRLIYYSQIVNDFQKGDIAEGYSVSREKKESFPLTVTSAQKNPTAFYLCASSIDLAGGHYNEQFFGPGTRLTVL.

The chain recombines TRBV30 with TRBJ2-1; 7 bases fit TRBD2. The CDR3 has 15 amino acids. The J segment lost 1 base and the V segment lost 6 bases, leaving 9 bases of the junction unmatched. From germline, CDR1 is GTSNPN and CDR2 SVGIG (reference sequence). CDR3 residues: CACLRGSGSYNEQFF. Written as DNA, the CDR3 is TGTGCCTGTCTTCGCGGGAGCGGATCCTACAATGAGCAGTTCTTC.

In its sample, this clone was seen once. This chain links TRBV9 with TRBJ2-7, with 9 bases that match TRBD2. The junction had 5 bases not matched to a gene; V was cut back by 0 bases and J by 7 bases. The CDR3 is 14 residues long. Germline lookup yields CDR1 SGDLS and CDR2 YYNGEE. CDR3 residues: CASSVGGRAGEQYF. CDR3 DNA sequence: TGTGCCAGCAGCGTAGGCGGGAGGGCGGGGGAGCAGTACTTC.

The chain uses TRBV7-2 and TRBJ1-5, with D possibly matching TRBD1 (5 bases). Germline values: CDR1 SGHTA, CDR2 FQGNSA. The CDR3 has 16 amino acids. The V end lost 1 base, the J end lost 3 bases, and 13 bases lay between the germline ends. This CDR3 reads CASSLEAGLINQPQHF. CDR3 nucleotide sequence: TGTGCCAGCAGCTTAGAGGCAGGGTTGATCAATCAGCCCCAGCATTTT.

This clone has a single count. The chain carries TRBV7-9 and TRBJ1-2; unclear D gene. CDR1 is SEHNR and CDR2 is FQNEAQ in the germline V gene (reference sequence). This CDR3 comprises 13 residues. Trimming removed 7 bases at V and 3 bases at J, with 12 bases between. Written as DNA, the CDR3 is TGTGCCAGCATCAAAAGCGAGTACTATGGCTACACCTTC. The encoded protein is CASIKSEYYGYTF.

This chain connects TRBV27 to TRBJ2-1, with D possibly TRBD2 on 6 matching bases. V was pared by 3 bases and J by 6 bases, with 15 bases between. The CDR3 extends over 15 amino acids. The V gene's germline CDR1 is MNHEY and CDR2 SMNVEV (reference sequence). Here the CDR3 reads CASSLVKMEGNEQFF. The CDR3, as DNA: TGTGCCAGCAGTTTGGTGAAGATGGAGGGCAATGAGCAGTTCTTC.

The gene calls are TRBV4-1 and TRBJ1-1, with D tentatively TRBD1 (6 bases). The CDR3 is made up of 17 amino acids. V lost 1 base to trimming and J lost 3 bases, with 18 bases between them. The germline V gene has CDR1 MGHRA and CDR2 YSYEKL. The CDR3 reads CASSQVDTGYVDTEAFF. CDR3 nucleotide sequence: TGCGCCAGCAGCCAAGTCGATACAGGGTATGTGGACACTGAAGCTTTCTTT.

V and J are TRBV9 and TRBJ2-3, with D perhaps given as TRBD1 or TRBD2 (5 bases each). V was trimmed by 4 bases and J by 3 bases, leaving 12 bases between them. The length of the CDR3 is 14 residues. Germline V gives CDR1 SGDLS, CDR2 YYNGEE. CDR3 sequence reads: CASSTTGGTDTQYF. For the CDR3, the DNA is TGTGCCAGCAGCACAACTGGGGGAACAGATACGCAGTATTTT.

J is TRBJ2-3 and V is TRBV7-9, with 9 bases matching TRBD1. CDR3 length equals 14 residues. Looked up from germline, CDR1 is SEHNR and CDR2 is FQNEAQ (reference sequence). V was clipped by 11 bases and J by 2 bases; unmatched bases: 8. The chain's CDR3 is CAVTGGVNTDTQYF. The CDR3 region has the DNA TGTGCCGTAACAGGGGGCGTTAACACAGATACGCAGTATTTT.

The chain links TRBV15 to TRBJ1-4, with a weak D call TRBD1 (6 bases). In germline, CDR1 is LNHNV, CDR2 YYDKDF (reference sequence). V lost 2 bases and J lost 0, with 10 bases in between. CDR3 length equals 16 residues. CDR3 amino acids: CATSRLNRATNEKLFF. CDR3 nucleotide sequence: TGTGCCACCAGCAGACTTAACAGGGCAACTAATGAAAAACTGTTTTTT. Full variable domain (remainder filled in from reference TRBV15 and TRBJ1-4): DAMVIQNPRYQVTQFGKPVTLSCSQTLNHNVMYWYQQKSSQAPKLLFHYYDKDFNNEADTPDNFQSRRPNTSFCFLDIRSPGLGDTAMYLCATSRLNRATNEKLFFGSGTQLSVL.

The CDR3 region is CASSYRSGSSYNEQFF. For the CDR3, the DNA is TGTGCCAGCAGTTACCGTAGCGGGAGTTCCTACAATGAGCAGTTCTTC. The chain employs TRBV6-5 and TRBJ2-1; 9 nucleotides align to TRBD2. The CDR3 contains 16 residues. Germline CDR1 is MNHEY and CDR2 is SVGAGI. The junction had 3 bases not matched to a gene; V was cut back by 2 bases and J by 1 base.

The J gene is TRBJ2-1, the V gene TRBV27; TRBD2 aligns across 9 bases. Germline CDR1 MNHEY, CDR2 SMNVEV (reference sequence). The CDR3 is made up of 16 amino acids. J was trimmed by 4 bases and V by 4 bases; bases with no gene match: 8. CDR3 sequence reads: CASSSAGGSGYNEQFF. CDR3 DNA: TGTGCCAGCAGTTCGGCGGGAGGGTCCGGTTACAATGAGCAGTTCTTC.

The chain couples TRBV27 to TRBJ1-1, with D possibly TRBD1 on 5 matching bases. The germline V gene encodes CDR1 MNHEY and CDR2 SMNVEV (reference sequence). Deletions cut 6 bases from V and 1 base from J, with 12 bases between. The CDR3 is made up of 14 amino acids. Written as DNA, the CDR3 is TGTGCCAGCAGCCTCCTGGGGGGGAACACTGAAGCTTTCTTT. It specifies CASSLLGGNTEAFF.

J is TRBJ2-3 and V is TRBV7-9; possibly TRBD1 for D (5 bases). Germline values: CDR1 SEHNR, CDR2 FQNEAQ (reference sequence). V was clipped by 5 bases and J by 4 bases, with 10 bases between them. This CDR3 contains 13 residues. The CDR3 bases are TGTGCCAGCAGCGCCCAGGGTGCAGATACGCAGTATTTT. Translation: CASSAQGADTQYF.

CDR3 nucleotides: TGTGCCAGCAGCCTTAGCGGGAGGGTTCCTGAGCAGTTCTTC. Amino acid sequence: CASSLSGRVPEQFF. The chain couples TRBV13 to TRBJ2-1; 11 nucleotides align to TRBD2. Losses at the gene ends were 5 bases for V and 9 bases for J; bases not matched to a gene: 6. Germline CDR1 and CDR2: PRHDT and FYEKMQ (reference sequence). The length of the CDR3 is 14 residues.

CDR3 in DNA: TGCGCCAGCAGTGATATTCAAGGAGAGGGCACAGATACGCAGTATTTT. Protein product: CASSDIQGEGTDTQYF. The chain recombines TRBV10-1 with TRBJ2-3; no firm D call. CDR1 is WNHNN and CDR2 is SYGVQD in the germline V gene (reference sequence). The CDR3 has 16 amino acids. V lost 3 bases to trimming and J lost 1 base, with 14 bases between them.

In regard to this clone: Other DNA sequences of this sample code for an identical CDR3. V usage is TRBV5-6 and J usage is TRBJ2-7, with a possible D match to TRBD2 (6 bases). The CDR3 covers 12 residues. With 3 bases removed from V and 3 bases from J, the gap between germline ends came to 7 bases. The V gene's germline CDR1 is SGHDT and CDR2 YYEEEE. The CDR3, as DNA: TGTGCCAGCAGCTCCGGGGGCTACGAGCAGTACTTC. Translated, it gives CASSSGGYEQYF. Drawing the rest from reference TRBV5-6 and TRBJ2-7, the complete variable domain is DAGVTQSPTHLIKTRGQQVTLRCSPKSGHDTVSWYQQALGQGPQFIFQYYEEEERQRGNFPDRFSGHQFPNYSSELNVNALLLGDSALYLCASSSGGYEQYFGPGTRLTVT.

The V gene is TRBV10-1, the J gene TRBJ2-7; D remains unclear. The V end was cut by 0 bases, the J end by 3 bases, with 6 bases between. The CDR3 has 13 amino acids. Germline V gene sequence: CDR1 WNHNN, CDR2 SYGVQD (reference sequence). CDR3 loop: CASSESASYEQYF. The CDR3 DNA is TGCGCCAGCAGTGAGTCTGCCAGCTACGAGCAGTACTTC.

The chain employs TRBV6-5 and TRBJ2-7; no firm D call. V was clipped by 9 bases and J by 5 bases, with 11 bases between them. The CDR3 totals 11 residues. Germline V gives CDR1 MNHEY, CDR2 SVGAGI. CDR3 bases: TGTGCCAGGGCTGGACGGGACGAGCAGTACTTC. Its translation is CARAGRDEQYF.

The V and J genes are TRBV27 and TRBJ2-3, with a possible D match to TRBD1 (5 bases). Between the trimmed V and J ends, which lost 0 bases and 10 bases, there was a span of 14 bases. Germline V gene lookup returns CDR1 MNHEY and CDR2 SMNVEV (reference sequence). The CDR3 is made up of 14 amino acids. The CDR3 loop reads CASSLSSRGLAQYF. The CDR3 region has the DNA TGTGCCAGCAGTTTATCATCTAGGGGTTTGGCGCAGTATTTT.

This chain joins TRBV6-6 and TRBJ2-5; 8 nucleotides agree with TRBD1. The V segment lost 6 bases and the J segment 1 base; nucleotides outside the gene matches: 7. There are 15 residues in the CDR3. Germline CDR1 MNHNY, CDR2 SVGAGI (reference sequence). The CDR3 loop reads CASSRDRPSQETQYF. In DNA, the CDR3 is TGTGCCAGCAGCCGGGACAGGCCAAGCCAAGAGACCCAGTACTTC.